Sequencing of this T cell receptor beta chain was carried out in a study of blood T cells in healthy people across ages (dated by TCRdb to about 2015). Notes on the research overall: Template switching captured roughly one uniquely barcoded TCR beta cDNA molecule per two T cells in model experiments. Using the same blood draw, the study looked at two additional independent replicas of 1 million unique cDNA reads for two donors, one aged 18 to 30 and the other aged 80 or older. Donors of different ages were randomly distributed across sequencing lanes to avoid experimental bias. The study measured age-related changes in TCR beta repertoire diversity using deep sequencing normalized with unique cDNA molecular identifiers. The donors were divided into four age groups: young (average 16 years), middle-aged (approximately 39), aged (approximately 62) and long-lived (about 84). Results the study describes overall, beyond this receptor: Compared with the aged group, more naive CD4+ T cells, fewer expanded clones and increased TCR diversity were shown by the long-lived group, suggesting age selection. Because the CMV infection status of the donors was unknown, age-related changes in expanded clonotypes may potentially have been confounded. Since profiling was done on bulk unsorted PBMCs, naive and antigen-experienced compartments could not be conclusively compared. Observed TCR beta diversity per million T cells fell roughly linearly with age, and a significant reduction was already apparent by age around 40. The percentage of naive T cells measured by flow cytometry correlated strongly with observed TCR beta diversity. Estimates of total diversity based on one million sequenced T cells were regarded as lower bounds and as underestimates.

There are a few counts of this clonotype. The clone's antigen remains unknown. Base qualities are missing; no much larger clone stands one base away. Libraries were constructed by 5' RACE. Sequenced using an Illumina HiSeq 2500. The second PCR ran for roughly 7 to 12 cycles and used a J-beta primer mix along with a sample-barcoded 5' primer. Each TCR beta cDNA molecule received a unique molecular identifier from a template-switch 5' adaptor carrying 12 random nucleotides. At least 3 million CDR3-containing paired-end reads were obtained from each sample. All of the RNA was converted into first-strand cDNA using the Mint cDNA synthesis kit, with a TRBC-specific oligonucleotide serving as the primer. Following uracil-DNA glycosylase treatment, all cDNA underwent a first 18-cycle PCR with the universal primers M1SS and BC2_uni_R. The authors processed their data as follows. For normalization, 1 million high-quality reads, each with a distinct molecular identifier, were randomly selected from each sample. Instead of being binned into consensus sequences, reads that shared molecular identifiers were thrown out. CDR3 identification, clonotype clustering and error correction used MiTCR with a Q25 quality threshold and the strictest error-elimination algorithm. A nonparametric unseen species model with Euler transformation was used to estimate lower-bound total TCR beta diversity. In-frame beta chains were kept once TCRdb had trimmed the public reads at Q25 with fastp and called clones with MiXCR. Every entry covers one CDR3 protein and lists the most common genes and DNA from its rows. These V and J calls are TCRdb output, not the study's own analysis. The sample table records roughly 2 million distinct CDR3 sequences; around 48% of these occur just once. Of the sample, 2.1% falls within the top ten clones.

The roughly 39 donors, aged about 6 to 95 years, were systemically healthy Caucasian individuals from Russia. Each donor gave 9.5 to 10 milliliters of peripheral blood, drawn into EDTA-treated Vacutainer tubes. Ficoll-Paque density-gradient centrifugation was used to isolate PBMCs, with at least 7 million per sample. Total RNA, at least 5 micrograms per sample, was extracted from PBMCs with Trizol reagent. For every donor, an aliquot of PBMCs went through flow cytometry to measure the percentages of naive CD45RAhigh/CD27high T cells. V trim: 2 bases; J trim: 4 bases; unmatched bases: 12. According to the germline V gene, CDR1 reads SGHAT and CDR2 reads FQNNGV. Inclusive of the bounding cysteine and phenylalanine, the CDR3 is 17 residues long. This entry keeps only the CDR3 DNA: 51 bases, framed from base 1.

The receptor was derived from a woman aged 35 to 49 in good health. This chain is built from TRBV11-2 and TRBJ2-7; 9 middle bases align to TRBD1. Sequencing was performed on blood. CDR3 loop: CASSLRGTGQGKYEQYF. Here is the DNA: TGTGCCAGCAGCTTACGGGGCACGGGACAGGGCAAGTACGAGCAGTACTTC.